These T cell receptor beta chains were read from a single sample in a study of blood T cell repertoires in COVID-19. The table came from immunoSEQ multiplex PCR; TCRdb's copy has only in-frame clones and leaves some out. Counted here are 150,000 to 200,000 clones, around 86% occurring once; the ten biggest clones make up around 6.3%. The sample was peripheral blood. All receptors derive from a woman between 40 and 55 years old with acute or convalescent COVID-19. Each CDR3 is given with its conserved first and last residue. D genes are given only for firm matches. Only some rows state a clone size, as once, few, many or a class for expanded clones.

TGTGCCTGGACCCGGACAGGGAACACTGAAGCTTTCTTT	CAWTRTGNTEAFF	NA	TRBD1	TRBV30	TRBJ1-1
TGTGCCAGCAGCCAAGAACCGACTAGGTCAGCTGAGCAGTTCTTC	CASSQEPTRSAEQFF	NA	NA	TRBV28	TRBJ2-1
TGTGCCTGGAGTGTCGGGGGTGGTGTGGATTCACCCCTCCACTTT	CAWSVGGGVDSPLHF	NA	NA	TRBV30	TRBJ1-6
TGTGCCAGCAGCCAAGGACTAGCGGGAGTATGGGCCGGGGAGCTGTTTTTT	CASSQGLAGVWAGELFF	NA	TRBD2	TRBV4-2	TRBJ2-2
TGTGCCAGCAGTGAAAGTGGCGGGGGACTCGAGCAGTACTTC	CASSESGGGLEQYF	NA	TRBD2	TRBV2	TRBJ2-7
TGCGCCAGCAGCCAACAGGGCTCCGGGCAGCCCCAGCATTTT	CASSQQGSGQPQHF	few	NA	TRBV4-1	TRBJ1-5
TGTGCCAGCAGTTTGGCAGGCCACACCTATGGCTACACCTTC	CASSLAGHTYGYTF	NA	NA	TRBV27	TRBJ1-2
TGTGCCACCAGCAGAGTCAGAGATACGCAGTATTTT	CATSRVRDTQYF	NA	NA	TRBV15	TRBJ2-3
TGTGCCAGCAGCGTAGCCGCGGCTAGCGGGGGGGGTGAGCAGTACTTC	CASSVAAASGGGEQYF	NA	TRBD2	TRBV9	TRBJ2-7
TGTGCCAGCTCACCCTCAACAGGTTCTAACTATGGCTACACCTTC	CASSPSTGSNYGYTF	NA	NA	TRBV18	TRBJ1-2
TGTGCCAGTAGTGACAGGGGTAATTCACCCCTCCACTTT	CASSDRGNSPLHF	NA	TRBD1	TRBV19	TRBJ1-6
TGTGCCAGCAGATCCCCGGCGGAGAATTCACCCCTCCACTTT	CASRSPAENSPLHF	NA	NA	TRBV6-5	TRBJ1-6
TGTGCCAGCAGCTTTTCAGGGGGTCAAATCACCAATCAGCCCCAGCATTTT	CASSFSGGQITNQPQHF	NA	TRBD1	TRBV7-8	TRBJ1-5
TGTGCCAGCAGTCGCCCCATCGGCCTCGGGGACACTGAAGCTTTCTTT	CASSRPIGLGDTEAFF	NA	NA	TRBV28	TRBJ1-1
TGTGCCAGCAGTTTATCGGACAGAAACTATGGCTACACCTTC	CASSLSDRNYGYTF	few	NA	TRBV28	TRBJ1-2
TGCAGCACCTTGACAGGGGGCTTAAATGAGCAGTTCTTC	CSTLTGGLNEQFF	NA	TRBD1	TRBV29-1	TRBJ2-1
TGCGCCAGCAGCTCCCAATCCGGCAGGCTTGATCAGCCCCAGCATTTT	CASSSQSGRLDQPQHF	NA	NA	TRBV5-1	TRBJ1-5
TGCGCCAGCAGGCCCAGGACTAGCGGGCCGTACAATGAGCAGTTCTTC	CASRPRTSGPYNEQFF	NA	TRBD2	TRBV4-1	TRBJ2-1
TGTGCCAGCACCTCACAGGGTCATTCATTCGGGGCCAACGTCCTGACTTTC	CASTSQGHSFGANVLTF	NA	NA	TRBV28	TRBJ2-6
TGCAGCGTTCCTCCATTCAAAGGACAGGACTCTGATGGCTACACCTTC	CSVPPFKGQDSDGYTF	NA	TRBD1	TRBV29-1	TRBJ1-2
TGTGCCAGCAGATCCGGGACAGCGAACACTGAAGCTTTCTTT	CASRSGTANTEAFF	once	TRBD1	TRBV7-8	TRBJ1-1
TGTGCCAGCAGCTCAAACACCGGGGAGCTGTTTTTT	CASSSNTGELFF	NA	NA	TRBV7-2	TRBJ2-2
TGTGCCAGCAGTTTAATGACAGGGGATTCACCCCTCCACTTT	CASSLMTGDSPLHF	NA	TRBD1	TRBV27	TRBJ1-6
TGTGCCAGCAGCCTCACAGGGGGTAAGGAGACCCAGTACTTC	CASSLTGGKETQYF	NA	TRBD1	TRBV28	TRBJ2-5
TGTGCCAGCAGCTACACTGGACTCCTGAACACTGAAGCTTTCTTT	CASSYTGLLNTEAFF	NA	NA	TRBV5-6	TRBJ1-1
TGTGCCAGCAGTAGGGACAGACGTTACGAGCAGTACTTC	CASSRDRRYEQYF	NA	TRBD1	TRBV2	TRBJ2-7
TGCGCCAGCGCGAGGGGACAGGGGGCGGCCGGGGAGCTGTTTTTT	CASARGQGAAGELFF	NA	TRBD1	TRBV10-1	TRBJ2-2
TGTGCCAGCAGCTTCGAGTCCTACGAGCAGTACTTC	CASSFESYEQYF	NA	NA	TRBV11-2	TRBJ2-7
TGTGCCAGCAGCCGCAAGGGACAGGGTGGTGAAAAACTGTTTTTT	CASSRKGQGGEKLFF	NA	TRBD1	TRBV7-9	TRBJ1-4
TGTGCCAGCAGTTACTACCAGTCCGTAGAGACCCAGTACTTC	CASSYYQSVETQYF	NA	NA	TRBV27	TRBJ2-5
TGTGCCAGCAGCCTCCCAGGGAACACTGAAGCTTTCTTT	CASSLPGNTEAFF	NA	NA	TRBV13	TRBJ1-1
TGTGCCAGCAGCCACGGACAGGGAAGGTTTGGAGGAAATGGCTACACCTTC	CASSHGQGRFGGNGYTF	NA	TRBD1	TRBV4-2	TRBJ1-2
TGCAGTGCTAGTCGACCCACACACTCGACCAGGGACTTCCACTCTGGGGCCAACGTCCTGACTTTC	CSASRPTHSTRDFHSGANVLTF	NA	NA	TRBV20-1	TRBJ2-6
TGTGCCAGCAGCTTGTCAGTTGGCTACGAGCAGTACTTC	CASSLSVGYEQYF	NA	NA	TRBV5-6	TRBJ2-7
TGTGCCAGCAGGAAACGGGGGAATGAAAAACTGTTTTTT	CASRKRGNEKLFF	NA	NA	TRBV12-3/TRBV12-4	TRBJ1-4
TGTGCCAGCCTACAGGATTTCTTTAGCACAGATACGCAGTATTTT	CASLQDFFSTDTQYF	NA	NA	TRBV6-5	TRBJ2-3
TGTGCCAGCAGCTTGGATAGCGGGGGAAATTACAATGAGCAGTTCTTC	CASSLDSGGNYNEQFF	once	TRBD2	TRBV5-6	TRBJ2-1
TGTGCCAGCAGTTTATCGCCTCACGGGAATGAGCAGTTCTTC	CASSLSPHGNEQFF	NA	NA	TRBV27	TRBJ2-1
TGCAGTGCCGACATCTCCTACGAGCAGTACTTC	CSADISYEQYF	few	NA	TRBV20-1	TRBJ2-7
TGTGCCAGCAGCTTGCGACTAGCGGTTACAGATACGCAGTATTTT	CASSLRLAVTDTQYF	NA	TRBD2	TRBV5-5	TRBJ2-3
TGTGCCAGCCCCTCGGGCAGGGGGCTATACAATGAGCAGTTCTTC	CASPSGRGLYNEQFF	NA	NA	TRBV21-1	TRBJ2-1
TGTGCCAGCAGCGAGGGCCCCGGGGCTGGAAACACCATATATTTT	CASSEGPGAGNTIYF	NA	NA	TRBV2	TRBJ1-3
TGTGCCAGCAGTTTCGGGGGGAGGCCTCCTTTGGATGAGCAGTTCTTC	CASSFGGRPPLDEQFF	once	TRBD2	TRBV27	TRBJ2-1
TGTGCCAGCAGTGAGGGACAGTTTAATGAAAAACTGTTTTTT	CASSEGQFNEKLFF	NA	TRBD1	TRBV25-1	TRBJ1-4
TGTGCCAGCAGTTCCCCCTGGACTAGTGGGGAGCAGTACTTC	CASSSPWTSGEQYF	NA	TRBD2	TRBV6-5	TRBJ2-7
TGCGCCAGCAGCCCTGTGAGAGTAGCGGTATACAATGAGCAGTTCTTC	CASSPVRVAVYNEQFF	few	NA	TRBV4-1	TRBJ2-1
TGTGCCTGGAGTGGCGCGGGAGGATCCGGCTACACCTTC	CAWSGAGGSGYTF	NA	NA	TRBV30	TRBJ1-2
TGTGCCTGGAGTCTCGGGGGAGTCTACGAGCAGTACTTC	CAWSLGGVYEQYF	once	NA	TRBV30	TRBJ2-7
TGTGCCAGCAGCTTAAGGGGAACCAGATTTAGGGAAGAGACCCAGTACTTC	CASSLRGTRFREETQYF	NA	NA	TRBV7-2	TRBJ2-5
TGTGCCAGCAGCTCCGGACAGTCCATCTACAATGAGCAGTTCTTC	CASSSGQSIYNEQFF	NA	NA	TRBV6-5	TRBJ2-1
TGTGCCAGCAGCCTAGCGACAGGGAACTCCTACGAGCAGTACTTC	CASSLATGNSYEQYF	NA	NA	TRBV7-9	TRBJ2-7